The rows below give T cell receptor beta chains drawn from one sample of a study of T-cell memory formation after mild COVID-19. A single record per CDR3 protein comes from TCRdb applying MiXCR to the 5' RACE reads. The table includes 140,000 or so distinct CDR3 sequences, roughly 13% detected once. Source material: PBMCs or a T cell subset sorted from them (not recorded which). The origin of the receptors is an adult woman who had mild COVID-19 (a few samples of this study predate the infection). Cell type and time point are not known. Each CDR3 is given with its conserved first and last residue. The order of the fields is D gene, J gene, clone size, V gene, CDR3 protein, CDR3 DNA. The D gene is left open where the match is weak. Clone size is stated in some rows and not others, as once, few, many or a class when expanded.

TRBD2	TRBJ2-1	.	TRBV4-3	CASSQEGSGGGVYNEQFF	TGCGCCAGCAGCCAAGAGGGATCGGGGGGAGGGGTATACAATGAGCAGTTCTTC
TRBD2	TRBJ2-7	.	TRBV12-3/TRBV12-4	CASRPSGVSYEQYF	TGTGCCAGCAGACCTAGCGGGGTCTCCTACGAGCAGTACTTC
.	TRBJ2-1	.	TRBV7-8	CASSTYGSSSYNEQFF	TGTGCCAGCAGCACTTACGGGTCCAGCTCCTACAATGAGCAGTTCTTC
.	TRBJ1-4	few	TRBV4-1	CASSQDRGVDEKLFF	TGCGCCAGCAGCCAAGATCGGGGAGTGGATGAAAAACTGTTTTTT
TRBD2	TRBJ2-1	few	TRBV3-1	CASSRTSGAYNEQFF	TGTGCCAGCAGCCGGACTAGCGGGGCCTACAATGAGCAGTTCTTC
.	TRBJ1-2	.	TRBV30	CAWSVDAGSYTF	TGTGCCTGGAGTGTGGACGCCGGGAGCTACACCTTC
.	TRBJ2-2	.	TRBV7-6	CASSPSWQVNTGELFF	TGTGCCAGCAGCCCCTCATGGCAGGTGAACACCGGGGAGCTGTTTTTT
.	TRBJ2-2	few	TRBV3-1	CASSSDFSNTGELFF	TGTGCCAGCAGCTCTGACTTCTCGAACACCGGGGAGCTGTTTTTT
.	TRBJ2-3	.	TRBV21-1	CASSKASRTGVRTDTQYF	TGTGCCAGCAGCAAAGCGTCCCGGACAGGGGTCCGCACAGATACGCAGTATTTT
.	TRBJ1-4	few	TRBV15	CATSGDEKLFF	TGTGCCACCTCAGGGGATGAAAAACTGTTTTTT
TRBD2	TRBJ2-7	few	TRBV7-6	CASSNSAGVVYEQYF	TGTGCCAGCAGTAATTCAGCGGGAGTCGTGTACGAGCAGTACTTC
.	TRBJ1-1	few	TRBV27	CASSFAINTEAFF	TGTGCCAGCAGTTTCGCAATAAACACTGAAGCTTTCTTT
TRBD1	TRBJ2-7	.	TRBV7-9	CASSSVPGTGDEQYF	TGTGCCAGCAGTTCCGTTCCCGGGACAGGGGATGAGCAGTACTTC
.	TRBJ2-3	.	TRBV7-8	CASSSNVERRPTDTQYF	TGTGCCAGCAGCTCAAATGTAGAGCGGAGGCCCACAGATACGCAGTATTTT
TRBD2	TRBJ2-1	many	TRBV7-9	CASSLVSGGPVNEQFF	TGTGCCAGCAGCTTAGTGTCGGGAGGGCCCGTCAATGAGCAGTTCTTC
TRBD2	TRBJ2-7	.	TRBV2	CAIGTSGESPLMDEQYF	TGTGCCATCGGGACTAGCGGGGAATCGCCCCTCATGGACGAGCAGTACTTC
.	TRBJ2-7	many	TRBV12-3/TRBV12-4	CASSLEGQGSYEQYF	TGTGCCAGCAGTTTAGAGGGGCAGGGTTCCTACGAGCAGTACTTC
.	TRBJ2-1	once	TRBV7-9	CASSSQGPTEHFF	TGTGCCAGCAGCTCGCAGGGACCTACTGAGCATTTCTTC
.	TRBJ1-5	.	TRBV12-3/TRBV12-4	CASRVTGRPQHF	TGTGCCAGCAGGGTAACAGGGCGGCCCCAGCATTTT
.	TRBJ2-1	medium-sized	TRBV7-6	CASSLSVDSYNEQFF	TGTGCCAGCAGCTTAAGCGTGGACTCCTACAATGAGCAGTTCTTC
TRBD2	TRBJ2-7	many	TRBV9	CASSVAGTSGYEQYF	TGTGCCAGCAGCGTGGCTGGGACTAGCGGGTACGAGCAGTACTTC
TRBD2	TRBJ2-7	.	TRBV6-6	CASSYLGLAETYEQYF	TGTGCCAGCAGTTACTTGGGACTAGCGGAGACCTACGAGCAGTACTTC
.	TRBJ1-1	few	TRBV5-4	CASGPPDLAAFF	TGTGCCAGCGGCCCACCTGACCTAGCGGCTTTCTTT
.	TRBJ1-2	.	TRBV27	CASSFALGYGYTF	TGTGCCAGCAGTTTCGCCCTGGGGTATGGCTACACCTTC
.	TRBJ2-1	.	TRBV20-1	CSARLAGGKNEQFF	TGCAGTGCTAGACTAGCCGGAGGTAAAAATGAGCAGTTCTTC
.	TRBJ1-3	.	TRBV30	CAWSVRTSGNTIYF	TGTGCCTGGAGTGTAAGAACGTCTGGAAACACCATATATTTT
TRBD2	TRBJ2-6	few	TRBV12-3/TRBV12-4	CASGRGPGANVLTF	TGTGCCAGCGGGAGGGGCCCTGGGGCCAACGTCCTGACTTTC
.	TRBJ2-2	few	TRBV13	CASSLAGQENTGELFF	TGTGCCAGCAGCTTAGCAGGGCAGGAGAACACCGGGGAGCTGTTTTTT
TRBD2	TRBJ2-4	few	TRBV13	CASSLEGLAGVLAKNIQYF	TGTGCCAGCAGCTTAGAGGGACTAGCGGGAGTACTAGCCAAAAACATTCAGTACTTC
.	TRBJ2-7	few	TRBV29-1	CSAPVGGGEQYF	TGCAGCGCCCCGGTAGGGGGAGGCGAGCAGTACTTC
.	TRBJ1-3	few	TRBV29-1	CSVETSGTSSGNTIYF	TGCAGCGTCGAAACTTCCGGGACTAGCTCTGGAAACACCATATATTTT
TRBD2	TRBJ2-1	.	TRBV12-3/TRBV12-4	CASSSLMGGPENEQFF	TGTGCCAGCAGTTCCTTAATGGGAGGGCCCGAGAATGAGCAGTTCTTC
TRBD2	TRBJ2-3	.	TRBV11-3	CASSIGLAGGLGTDTQYF	TGTGCCAGCAGCATCGGACTAGCGGGGGGGTTGGGCACAGATACGCAGTATTTT
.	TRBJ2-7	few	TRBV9	CASSDRFGYEQYF	TGTGCCAGCAGCGACAGGTTCGGCTACGAGCAGTACTTC
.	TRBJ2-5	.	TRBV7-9	CASSFAVSLAIQKETQYF	TGTGCCAGCAGCTTTGCGGTCTCCCTAGCGATCCAAAAAGAGACCCAGTACTTC
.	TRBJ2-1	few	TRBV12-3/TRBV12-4	CASSARQDYGFF	TGTGCCAGCAGCGCCCGCCAGGATTATGGGTTCTTC
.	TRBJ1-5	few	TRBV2	CASSPGRGNQPQHF	TGTGCCAGCAGCCCGGGGAGGGGCAATCAGCCCCAGCATTTT
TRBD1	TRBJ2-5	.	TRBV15	CATSRDRGLSQETQYF	TGTGCCACCAGCAGGGACAGGGGGCTTTCCCAAGAGACCCAGTACTTC
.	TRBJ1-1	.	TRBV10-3	CAIGRDDRVNTEAFF	TGTGCCATCGGGCGGGACGATCGGGTGAACACTGAAGCTTTCTTT
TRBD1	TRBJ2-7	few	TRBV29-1	CSVIGQGTILSTYEQYF	TGCAGCGTTATTGGACAGGGGACCATCCTGTCCACCTACGAGCAGTACTTC
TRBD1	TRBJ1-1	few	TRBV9	CASSAGDRLNTEAFF	TGTGCCAGCAGCGCGGGGGACAGGCTGAACACTGAAGCTTTCTTT
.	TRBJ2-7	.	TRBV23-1	CASSQCGCSYEQYF	TGCGCCAGCAGTCAATGCGGCTGCTCCTACGAGCAGTACTTC
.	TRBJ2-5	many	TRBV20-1	CSAILAAQETQYF	TGCAGTGCTATTTTAGCGGCCCAAGAGACCCAGTACTTC
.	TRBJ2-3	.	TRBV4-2	CASAGAGSTDTQYF	TGTGCCAGCGCTGGGGCGGGGAGCACAGATACGCAGTATTTT
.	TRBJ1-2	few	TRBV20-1	CSASEAWLDGNYGYTF	TGCAGTGCTAGTGAGGCGTGGTTGGACGGCAACTATGGCTACACCTTC
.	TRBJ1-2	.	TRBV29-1	CSVRGGPRGNYGYTF	TGCAGCGTTAGAGGGGGGCCCAGGGGAAACTATGGCTACACCTTC
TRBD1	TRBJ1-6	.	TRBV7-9	CASSDTGGGNSPLHF	TGTGCCAGCAGCGACACAGGGGGAGGTAATTCACCCCTCCACTTT
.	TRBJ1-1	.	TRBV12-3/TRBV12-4	CASSLGGGGEAFF	TGTGCCAGCAGTTTAGGTGGAGGGGGAGAAGCTTTCTTT
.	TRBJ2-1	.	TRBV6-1	CASSRDTSAYNEQFF	TGTGCCAGCAGCCGGGACACCTCGGCCTACAATGAGCAGTTCTTC
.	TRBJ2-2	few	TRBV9	CASSVRSGDQRFTGELFF	TGTGCCAGCAGCGTCAGGTCAGGGGACCAACGGTTCACCGGGGAGCTGTTTTTT
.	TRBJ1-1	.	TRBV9	CASSVASDNTEAFF	TGTGCCAGCAGCGTAGCCTCAGATAACACTGAAGCTTTCTTT
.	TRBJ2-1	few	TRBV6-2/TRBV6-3	CASSDGSFYNEQFF	TGTGCCAGCAGCGACGGGAGTTTCTACAATGAGCAGTTCTTC
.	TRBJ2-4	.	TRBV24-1	CATSDRDGIKNIQYF	TGTGCCACCAGTGACAGGGACGGAATTAAAAACATTCAGTACTTC